The clone carrying this TCR beta chain was seen a handful of times. Authors' analysis steps: Counts of nucleated cells, estimated from reference gene primer amplification, were obtained. The assay was immunoSEQ multiplex PCR, and TCRdb's table has in-frame clones only and misses some. Clone size and V and J calls were adopted from that table, with D and trimming inferred from the DNA. The sample records roughly 78,000 clones, 70% to 90% being singletons. Germline values: CDR1 MGHRA, CDR2 YSYEKL. CDR3 size: 13 residues. Deletions cut 3 bases from V and 4 bases from J, with 7 bases between. The sample originates from a study of blood T cell repertoires in COVID-19.

The specimen sequenced was peripheral blood. The source of this sequence is a man over 45 with acute or convalescent COVID-19. The chain links TRBV4-1 to TRBJ1-3; D remains ambiguous. The CDR3 DNA sequence: TGCGCCAGCAGCCAGATAGCAGGAAACACCATATATTTT. It specifies CASSQIAGNTIYF.